This T cell receptor (beta chain) was identified during a study of cytomegalovirus exposure and HLA in healthy donors (dated by TCRdb to the late 2010s). In the study overall: In an earlier analysis of 587 of the donors, less than 350 Gb of sequence data and about 110 million unique TCR beta sequences from roughly 200 million T cells were reported. Donor age, sex, ethnicity and CMV serostatus were compiled together with the repertoire data. Every discovery cohort repertoire had been produced on one sequencing platform. The number of typed donors differed by locus: roughly 620-640 for A, B, C, DRB1 and DQB1; some 500 for DQA1; fewer than 610 for DPA1; and some 470 for DPB1. Roughly 5 DR-DQ haplotypes were treated as single units for association and clustering because of strong linkage in the cohort. A later genetic analysis used genome-wide SNP genotypes for about 65% of the roughly 700 donors, treating that subset as a discovery cohort. In the later analysis, no new phenotypic data were used to find candidate immune exposures; instead, reliance was placed on TCR beta sequences and their occurrence across donors. To decide whether each TCR beta V gene segment behaved as functional or pseudogenic, an earlier analysis of several hundred of the donors relied on high-throughput TCR beta sequencing. Among about 370 genotyped donors of the cohort, an average of around 250,000 unique TCR beta nucleotide sequences was sequenced per donor, of which 15% to 20% were non-productive. The study aimed to test whether cataloging public T cell receptors could reveal signatures of past pathogen exposure. Besides the first cohort of around 700 subjects, a separate validation cohort made up of roughly 130 different subjects was used. Among the approximately 400 genotyped donors, 75% to 90% belonged to the genetic ancestry cluster associated with self-reported Caucasian donors. In a later analysis, previously published TCR beta repertoires from 666 donors were re-analyzed and high-resolution HLA genotyping was added so that TCR occurrence patterns could be studied. An early release covering roughly 580 HLA-typed donors comprised approximately 300 gigabases of sequencing data and 85 million to 100 million unique TCR sequences. HLA typing covered class I and class II loci at four-digit resolution. The study combined high-throughput TCR immunosequencing, statistical association of individual TCRs with disease status, and machine learning to predict cytomegalovirus infection status. The study used immunosequencing to profile the T cell repertoires of approximately 650 subjects and linked those repertoires to cytomegalovirus serostatus. Broad study findings and their caveats: This cohort had only TCR beta chains sequenced, and the lack of alpha or paired-chain data limited which features could be detected. A further reported finding was that TCR beta sequences accurately predicted the HLA-A and HLA-B alleles for most subjects in the first cohort. In a later analysis, HLA-associated TCR beta chains showed more clonal expansion and lower generation probabilities than non-associated chains that were equally common. According to a later genetic analysis, donors in an Asian-associated ancestry cluster had fewer N-insertions in productive TCRs than the approximately 650-donor mean. Some IMGT-functional V segments, including TRBV6-2 and TRBV6-3, could not be distinguished by the 87-base-pair reads and were therefore excluded. CMV serostatus was the only immune exposure information available for the cohort. According to the authors, the approach could potentially be generalized to other disease states and immunological phenotypes. Correlated functional status among segregating V segments might reflect linkage disequilibrium, but an unknown experimental factor could not be ruled out. A few of the identified cytomegalovirus-associated TCR beta chains were confirmed in vitro to be specific for cytomegalovirus antigens. A later genetic analysis associated a missense DCLRE1C variant with V-gene and J-gene trimming of TCR beta chains, and an independent cohort replicated the association. When HLA alleles, especially DR and DQ, strongly co-occurred, attributing TCR associations to individual alleles was difficult. Because HLA typing was unavailable for some donors at each locus, only the typed subset was used in association tests. Most TCR sequences were seen in very few donors, while some public TCRs were found in many individuals. Most CMV-associated TCR beta chains appeared to be HLA-restricted in a later analysis, and the HLA associations seemed to be driven largely by CMV exposure. An earlier analysis of 587 of the donors showed that most TCR beta V segments appeared in productive rearrangements either about 90% or about 30% of the time, which broadly matched IMGT annotations. The presence/absence analyses assumed that sequencing depth was roughly uniform across donors, and that assumption may not be true. A total of fewer than 200 TCR beta chains were listed by the study as associated with cytomegalovirus. The earlier analysis of fewer than 750 of the donors excluded 15 to 20 rarely observed V segments, including chromosome 9 orphons, because counts were too low. In a later analysis, the rate of TCR association differed among HLA loci, with DRB1 alleles having the most associated TCRs and HLA-C alleles having the fewest. A later analysis reported that several top co-occurrence clusters appeared linked to parvovirus B19, influenza, CMV and Epstein-Barr virus. A group of highly shared sequence variants was considered likely to be a technical artifact of the sequencing pipeline. In a later analysis, over 15,000 TCR beta sequences were associated with specific HLA alleles at a false discovery rate of 0.05. Cytomegalovirus status was reported to be diagnosed by the classifier with high specificity and sensitivity in both the original and validation cohorts.

The method was the immunoSEQ multiplex PCR assay. A mixture of 60 forward primers for TCR Vbeta segments and 13 reverse primers for TCR Jbeta segments was used in the multiplex PCR. Amplification of the CDR3 region of rearranged TCR beta genes was performed with a multiplex PCR assay on genomic DNA. The amplified TCR beta libraries were sequenced on the Illumina HiSeq System as 87-base-pair reads. The study's own analysis went as follows. In a later analysis, 77 million or so unique TCR beta chains were counted across the approximately 670 repertoires, and some 10 million of these chains were shared by at least two donors. Raw reads were error-corrected and collapsed into unique sequences by a nearest-neighbor algorithm in which closely related sequences were merged to remove PCR and sequencing errors. V, D and J gene segments were assigned by aligning CDR3 sequences to IMGT reference sequences. Each retained sequence needed at least a six-nucleotide match to both a V gene segment and a J gene segment. Rearrangements were classified as productive when the CDR3 lacked stop codons and remained in frame with V and J, and all other rearrangements were classified as non-productive. CDR3 was defined according to IMGT convention as the region running from the second conserved V-encoded cysteine to the conserved J-encoded phenylalanine. Sequences without an unambiguous match to a single V gene segment were excluded from the earlier analysis of 500 to 700 of the donors. In an earlier analysis of about 590 of the donors, a V segment was called functional when productive rearrangements were above 56.7%, and segregating when the standard deviation between donors exceeded 5%. To diagnose cytomegalovirus status from the catalog of TCR beta chain sequences, a statistical classification framework was built. A later analysis assigned V and J genes by comparing TCR nucleotide sequences with IMGT/GENE-DB human TR gene sequences. Using the TCRdist pipeline, a later analysis assigned CDR3 sequences along with most-parsimonious VDJ recombination scenarios. In a later analysis, each TCR beta chain was defined by its CDR3 amino acid sequence together with its V-gene family, and reads without a unique V-gene family were excluded. To address suspected cross-contamination and a sequencing artifact, a later analysis removed 592 highly shared, low-generation-probability nucleotide sequences. A later analysis calculated a clonal expansion index for each public chain from normalized within-repertoire ranks of inferred template counts. Generation probabilities in a later analysis came from a VDJ recombination model fitted to out-of-frame rearrangements, and those results were checked against IGoR. In a later analysis, TCR-TCR, TCR-HLA and TCR-CMV co-occurrence was scored with hypergeometric tests, and a repertoire-size bias correction was applied to TCR pairs. A later analysis estimated false discovery rates by permuting HLA or CMV assignments 20 times. A later analysis grouped co-occurring TCRs with DBSCAN, adding TCRdist sequence similarity when clustering within HLA-allele-positive subsets. Co-occurrence clustering excluded repertoires with fewer than 30,000 or more than 120,000 public chains, plus five with anomalous nucleotide sharing. The table was pulled from immuneACCESS by TCRdb, which kept in-frame rearrangements only. Such tables lose some clones; where checked, under half of the loss comes from unresolved V genes, and the rest has no known cause. That table furnishes V, J and clone size, whereas the DNA furnished D and trimming. The sample's table covers approximately 130,000 clones. Of the sample, about 2.1% falls within the top ten clones.

The cohort was made up of approximately 670 healthy bone marrow donors. Cohort members were all nominally healthy when sampled, although unrecorded immune exposures were likely present. The donor tested CMV seronegative, placing the donor among the roughly 400 seronegative members of the cohort. A peripheral blood sample was collected from each donor, and TCR beta sequencing was performed on peripheral blood mononuclear cells. Genomic DNA extraction from the blood cell samples was performed with the Qiagen DNeasy Blood Extraction Kit. From the cysteine through the phenylalanine, the CDR3 covers 14 amino acids. Only the CDR3 portion is preserved as DNA: 42 bases, with reading frame beginning at the first base. CDR1 and CDR2 were assigned from the germline V gene as SGHTA and FQGTGA. Germline trimming: 5 bases from V, 8 bases from J; junction bases outside gene matches: 11. About this clone itself: The target of this receptor is not known.

The sequence is built from TRBV7-3 and TRBJ1-2, with 7 bases aligning to TRBD1. The source material was PBMCs. This receptor was identified in a woman aged 60-70 years in good health and CMV-seronegative. For the CDR3, the sequence is CASSTTGTVGGYTF. The base sequence is TGTGCCAGCAGCACCACCGGGACAGTGGGCGGCTACACCTTC.